This T cell receptor (beta chain) derives from a study of cytomegalovirus exposure and HLA in healthy donors. Whole-study results and caveats: In a later analysis, several top co-occurrence clusters appeared linked to parvovirus B19, influenza, CMV and Epstein-Barr virus. The authors later found HLA-associated TCR beta chains more clonally expanded than equally common others. Among donors in an Asian-associated ancestry cluster, a later analysis reportedly found fewer N-insertions than the roughly 610-donor mean.

Remarks on this clone: Its cognate antigen is unknown.

Donors had nominal health at sampling but likely had unrecorded immune exposures. Vbeta (60) and Jbeta (13) primers were used in the PCR. Sequencing used immunoSEQ multiplex PCR; TCRdb keeps in-frame clones, though not all of them. Of about 120,000 clones listed, roughly 82% are singletons. Germline V gives CDR1 SEHNR, CDR2 FQNEAQ (reference sequence). Trimming took 5 bases from V and 5 from J, leaving 12 bases between them. The CDR3 is made up of 13 amino acids. This rearrangement joins TRBV7-9 to TRBJ1-2; a weak D match, TRBD1 (5 bases). The sequencing sample was made of PBMCs. This clonotype originated in a man aged 35 to 55 in good health and CMV-seropositive. This CDR3 is CASSAGTPYGYTF. The CDR3 DNA is TGTGCCAGCAGCGCCGGGACTCCGTATGGCTACACCTTC.